This T cell receptor beta chain derives from a study of spatial heterogeneity in lung cancer. Study in general: Strong correlation was found between tumor-region TCR transcript counts and a T cell module score from matched bulk RNA-seq. An average of more than ten raw reads was observed per unique TCR and UMI combination. Findings and limits, study-wide: Coverage was estimated at roughly 7.3% of tumor T cells for alpha chains and less than 15% for beta chains. Expanded intratumoral alpha and beta TCR counts tracked tumor mutation counts.

This clonotype was seen more than once but under ten times. Its matching antigen is unknown. Carried by each TCR cDNA molecule was a unique molecular identifier. TCRdb reanalysed the 5' RACE reads using MiXCR and keeps one entry per CDR3 protein. The sample shows roughly 3,400 distinct CDR3 sequences, about a third of them seen only once. The time point denotes: sample taken at primary tumor resection. With 3 bases clipped from V and 0 bases from J, the junction kept 2 bases outside the gene matches. The CDR3 is 15 amino acids. The origin of this receptor is a female donor with early-stage non-small cell lung cancer. The sequences come from lung tumor tissue, collected at surgery. The rearrangement uses TRBV12-3 or TRBV12-4 and TRBJ2-1, with 7 bases lining up with TRBD2. Here the CDR3 DNA reads TGTGCCAGCAGTTTTGGCGGGAGCTCCTACAATGAGCAGTTCTTC. Its translation: CASSFGGSSYNEQFF.